Here is one TCR beta chain with its context. Its antigen target is currently unknown. The record has no base qualities; no much larger clone is one base away. The sample originates from a study of technical replicates of blood from a handful of donors (dated by TCRdb to about 2017). The receptor library was made with the immunoSEQ multiplex PCR assay. The immuneACCESS repertoire file appears here via TCRdb, limited to in-frame rearrangements. These files lack a portion of the clones; in checked studies, under half of the deficit traces to unresolved V genes, and the cause of the others is not known. Counted in this sample were fewer than 70,000 clones; more than 70% of them appeared once. Less than 6.5% of the sample rests with the top ten. The germline V gene (reference sequence) yields MNHNY for CDR1 and SVGAGI for CDR2. The CDR3 spans 11 residues, from the cysteine through the phenylalanine. Of the read, only the CDR3 DNA is kept; its 33 bases are in frame from base 1. V was cut back by 9 bases and J by 4 bases, leaving a gap of 9 bases between them.

This sequence originates from a human donor in good health. Some clones in this sample may be carry-over from other donors' samples. Sequencing was carried out using PBMCs. Recombination joined TRBV6-6 with TRBJ1-1; no D gene is confidently identified. The DNA is TGTGCCAGTCATCGAGGCACTGAAGCTTTCTTT. It specifies CASHRGTEAFF.